This passage covers 9 T cell receptor beta chains from one sample sequenced in a study of cytomegalovirus exposure and HLA in healthy donors. Primers for the PCR totalled 60 Vbeta and 13 Jbeta. The repertoire was sequenced with immunoSEQ multiplex PCR; TCRdb's copy has only in-frame clones and lacks some. The sample lists 140,000 or so clones; around two thirds were seen once. Specimen: PBMCs. These receptors came from a man younger than 30 in good health and CMV-seropositive.

The table lists this clone with a few counts. This chain uses TRBV4-3 with TRBJ2-7, with TRBD2 identical over 7 bases. Germline V gives CDR1 LGHNA, CDR2 YSLEER. The V gene end was trimmed by 0 bases and the J gene end by 2 bases; junction bases not matched to a gene: 7. The CDR3 runs 16 residues. Here the CDR3 DNA reads TGCGCCAGCAGCCAAGATATGGGGGGGTTCCCCTACGAGCAGTACTTC. This codes for CASSQDMGGFPYEQYF.

This clone was recorded a few times. This rearrangement joins TRBV2 to TRBJ1-1; D ambiguous. Germline values: CDR1 SNHLY, CDR2 FYNNEI. The CDR3 is made up of 14 amino acids. V shed 6 bases and J shed 6 bases, with 17 bases lying between them. This CDR3 is CASSDPGESAEAFF. In DNA form, the CDR3 reads TGTGCCAGCAGCGACCCCGGGGAGAGTGCTGAAGCTTTCTTT.

The V and J genes are TRBV7-8 and TRBJ1-1; 11 positions agree with TRBD1. V shed 5 bases, J shed 6 bases, and the junction held 5 bases outside the gene matches. The germline V gene encodes CDR1 SGHVS and CDR2 FQNEAQ. There are 14 residues in the CDR3. CDR3 region: CASSRRDRGAEAFF. The CDR3 DNA follows: TGTGCCAGCAGCCGCCGGGACAGGGGGGCTGAAGCTTTCTTT.

This clone appeared a few times. The V call is TRBV19, the J call TRBJ2-5; 8 positions agree with TRBD2. Germline V gene sequence: CDR1 LNHDA, CDR2 SQIVND (reference sequence). The CDR3 runs 15 residues. Trimming took 7 bases from V and 4 from J; bases not matched to a gene: 11. CDR3 loop: CASKTSSGSLETQYF. The CDR3 nucleotides read TGTGCCAGTAAAACGTCAAGCGGGAGCTTAGAGACCCAGTACTTC. Filled out from reference TRBV19 and TRBJ2-5, the complete variable domain reads DGGITQSPKYLFRKEGQNVTLSCEQNLNHDAMYWYRQDPGQGLRLIYYSQIVNDFQKGDIAEGYSVSREKKESFPLTVTSAQKNPTAFYLCASKTSSGSLETQYFGPGTRLLVL.

This clone appeared a single time. The rearrangement joins TRBV6-6 to TRBJ2-5, with TRBD2 matching 8 bases. V dropped 5 bases and J dropped 2; count of bases not matched to a gene: 7. Germline V gene lookup returns CDR1 MNHNY and CDR2 SVGAGI (reference sequence). This CDR3 has 15 residues. The DNA of the CDR3 is TGTGCCAGCAGTAACGGGCCTAGCGGGCAAGAGACCCAGTACTTC. Protein: CASSNGPSGQETQYF.

The chain joins TRBV6-1 to TRBJ2-6; D unresolved. Germline lookup yields CDR1 MNHNS and CDR2 SASEGT. This CDR3 region has 15 residues. V lost 4 bases and J 0 bases, leaving 7 bases between the germline ends. CDR3 nucleotides: TGTGCCAGCAGTGCACAGATCTCTGGGGCCAACGTCCTGACTTTC. The encoded protein is CASSAQISGANVLTF.

The V and J genes are TRBV5-1 and TRBJ2-5, with TRBD1 matching over 7 bases. The J call is in doubt because the DNA end fits TRBJ2-7 better. The CDR3 is 12 amino acids. Germline V gene lookup returns CDR1 SGHRS and CDR2 YFSETQ. The CDR3 loop is CASSRDSYEQYF. CDR3 DNA: TGCGCCAGCAGCCGGGACAGCTACGAGCAGTACTTC.

The rearrangement uses TRBV2 and TRBJ1-1; maybe TRBD1 (6 bases). CDR3 length equals 14 residues. From germline, CDR1 is SNHLY and CDR2 FYNNEI. Trimming stripped 3 bases from V and 5 bases from J, with 13 bases between. CDR3 loop: CASSDGRGGTEAFF. The DNA of the CDR3 is TGTGCCAGCAGTGATGGCAGGGGCGGAACTGAAGCTTTCTTT.

V gene TRBV9 combines with J gene TRBJ2-1, with D perhaps matching TRBD1 (5 bases). The germline CDR1 and CDR2 sequences are SGDLS and YYNGEE. Between the trimmed V and J ends, which lost 0 bases and 7 bases, there was a span of 14 bases. The CDR3 length is 15 residues. The CDR3 loop reads CASSVATATANEQFF. In DNA form, the CDR3 reads TGTGCCAGCAGCGTAGCTACGGCGACAGCAAATGAGCAGTTCTTC.